These 29 T cell receptor beta chains were all obtained from the same sample, sequenced in a study of metastatic and nonmetastatic thyroid tumors (dated by TCRdb to 2018 to 2021). None of the patients had been given any treatment before thyroid surgery. Receptors were amplified or captured by PCR. The reads were generated on an Illumina HiSeq 4000. Using fastp trimming at Q25 and MiXCR clonotype assembly, TCRdb reanalyzed the public sequencing data and kept in-frame beta chains. The sample has roughly 13,000 clones on record, under 30% of them singletons. 9.5% to 15% of the sample goes to the ten largest clones. Sample: tumor tissue. These receptors were taken from a female donor with papillary thyroid cancer or a benign thyroid nodule (not recorded which). Some clones in this sample may be carry-over from other donors' samples.

A word on this clone: Given a much more abundant clone one base away, this may be a read error. Within the sample, other DNA sequences also encode this same CDR3. The gene calls are TRBV20-1 and TRBJ2-2; D perhaps matches TRBD2 (5 bases). Per germline, CDR1 DFQATT and CDR2 SNEGSKA (reference sequence). This CDR3 spans 12 amino acids. V shed 1 base and J shed 8 bases, with 8 bases lying between them. CDR3 sequence: CSARGTSGELFF. CDR3 nucleotides: TGCAGTGCTAGAGGGACTTCAGGGGAGCTGTTTTTT.

About this clone itself: An end of the junction differs from the germline gene, which may be a read error. This rearrangement joins TRBV19 to TRBJ1-5; D call uncertain. CDR1 is LNHDA and CDR2 is SQIVND in the germline V gene (reference sequence). The CDR3 totals 12 residues. Here the CDR3 DNA reads TGTGCCAGTAGCCCCAGCTATAAGCCCAAGCATTTT. Its protein is CASSPSYKPKHF.

Relative to its sample, this clone is medium-sized. The CDR3 sequence: CASSDMTGTPYEQYF. The CDR3 nucleotides are TGTGCCAGCAGTGACATGACAGGTACTCCCTACGAGCAGTACTTC. The rearrangement uses TRBV6-1 and TRBJ2-7, with D possibly TRBD1 on 6 matching bases. The ends were cut back, 3 bases at V and 2 bases at J, with 14 bases in the middle. Germline-derived CDR1 and CDR2 are MNHNS and SASEGT. There are 15 residues in the CDR3.

The CDR3 DNA reads as TGCGCCAGCAAGGCCGGGAAGAAAGCCCCGAATCAGCCCCAGCATTTT. Translation gives CASKAGKKAPNQPQHF. The genes are TRBV10-1 and TRBJ1-5; D is ambiguous. The ends were cut back, 7 bases at V and 4 bases at J, with 20 bases in the middle. CDR1 and CDR2 (germline): WNHNN, SYGVQD (reference sequence). CDR3 size: 16 residues.

This clone was recorded at least ten times. The V and J genes are TRBV7-2 and TRBJ1-5, with D possibly matching TRBD1 (5 bases). The germline V and J ends were trimmed by 3 bases and 4 bases, with 10 bases remaining between them. Germline values: CDR1 SGHTA, CDR2 FQGNSA. There are 14 residues in the CDR3. The CDR3 nucleotides read TGTGCCAGCAGCTTCAGTCAGGGAAATCAGCCCCAGCATTTT. It translates to CASSFSQGNQPQHF. Full variable domain (rest looked up from reference TRBV7-2 and TRBJ1-5): GAGVSQSPSNKVTEKGKDVELRCDPISGHTALYWYRQSLGQGLEFLIYFQGNSAPDKSGLPSDRFSAERTGGSVSTLTIQRTQQEDSAVYLCASSFSQGNQPQHFGDGTRLSIL.

J is TRBJ1-1 and V is TRBV19; no definite D call. V was shortened by 4 bases and J by 0 bases, with 12 bases between the two germline ends. The CDR3 is 15 amino acids. Germline V lookup: CDR1 LNHDA, CDR2 SQIVND (reference sequence). The CDR3, as DNA: TGTGCCAGTAGTACCCGTAAGGTATTGAACACTGAAGCTTTCTTT. Encoded protein: CASSTRKVLNTEAFF.

This clone has a handful of counts. The chain links TRBV27 to TRBJ2-1; a possible D gene is TRBD2 (5 bases). V dropped 4 bases and J dropped 2 bases, with 15 bases sitting between them. The CDR3 sequence is 16 residues long. In germline, CDR1 is MNHEY, CDR2 SMNVEV (reference sequence). The CDR3 loop reads CASSSAGRFTYNEQFF. DNA of the CDR3: TGTGCCAGCAGTTCGGCGGGCAGGTTTACCTACAATGAGCAGTTCTTC.

This chain links TRBV25-1 with TRBJ2-5, with 10 bases matching TRBD2. This CDR3 region has 14 residues. The trim removed 6 bases at V and 1 base at J, leaving 2 bases unmatched. Germline CDR1 and CDR2: MGHDK and SYGVNS. The CDR3, as DNA: TGTGCCAGCAGATTAGCGGGGGGCCAAGAGACCCAGTACTTC. Its translation is CASRLAGGQETQYF.

This clone was counted a few times. A much larger clone differs from this one at a single base, so this may be a read error. The rearrangement joins TRBV15 to TRBJ2-7; D possibly corresponds to TRBD1 (6 bases). Trimming removed 3 bases from V and 10 bases from J, with 19 bases in between. This CDR3 comprises 14 residues. Germline values: CDR1 LNHNV, CDR2 YYDKDF (reference sequence). CDR3 loop: CATSRGTPISDQYF. DNA of the CDR3: TGTGCCACCAGCAGGGGGACACCAATCTCCGATCAGTACTTC.

This clone was detected ten times or more. V gene TRBV7-9 combines with J gene TRBJ2-5, with 8 bases that match TRBD1. The CDR3 contains 17 residues. With V trimmed by 5 bases and J by 2 bases, 13 bases remained unmatched. CDR1 and CDR2 (germline): SEHNR, FQNEAQ (reference sequence). CDR3 protein: CASSPPGGQDTQETQYF. The CDR3 DNA sequence: TGTGCCAGCAGCCCCCCCGGGGGACAGGACACACAAGAGACCCAGTACTTC.

This clone is labeled as medium-sized. The chain joins TRBV20-1 to TRBJ2-1; D gene unclear. V lost 0 bases and J 2 bases, leaving 8 bases between the germline ends. Germline CDR1 and CDR2: DFQATT and SNEGSKA (reference sequence). This CDR3 is 14 amino acids long. The DNA for the CDR3 is TGCAGTGCTAGAGATTTCTCCACCTACAATGAGCAGTTCTTC. This gives the protein CSARDFSTYNEQFF.

The table lists this clone with a few counts. Its ends do not fully match the called genes, so a read error is possible. This chain connects TRBV6-1 to TRBJ2-2; the match to TRBD2 covers 13 bases. The germline V gene has CDR1 MNHNS and CDR2 SASEGT. The CDR3 length is 16 residues. The CDR3 DNA reads as TGTGCCAGCAGCGCTACGGGACTAGCGGGATCGGGGGAGCAGTTTTTT. This translates into CASSATGLAGSGEQFF.

This clone was detected only a few times. The same CDR3 is also encoded by other DNA sequences in this sample. In nucleotides, the CDR3 is TGTGCCAGCAGTGGCAGACAGGGGGCATATGGCTACACCTTC. Its translation is CASSGRQGAYGYTF. This chain uses TRBV6-1 with TRBJ1-2; 10 nucleotides match TRBD1. V gave up 4 bases and J gave up 5 bases; unmatched junction bases: 4. CDR1 and CDR2 (germline): MNHNS, SASEGT. The CDR3 totals 14 residues.

This chain joins TRBV6-2 or TRBV6-3 and TRBJ1-1; weak D call: TRBD1 (5 bases). Germline V lookup: CDR1 MNHEY, CDR2 SVGEGT. Trimming pared 2 bases from V and 4 bases from J, leaving 20 bases between. This CDR3 contains 17 residues. DNA for the CDR3: TGTGCCAGCAGTTACCCTCCCTGGGGCGCGGGTGCCACTGAAGCTTTCTTT. Amino acids: CASSYPPWGAGATEAFF.

The chain joins TRBV5-1 to TRBJ2-7, with D possibly matching TRBD1 (5 bases). Germline lookup yields CDR1 SGHRS and CDR2 YFSETQ. Trimming removed 7 bases at V and 9 bases at J, with 26 bases between. This CDR3 has 15 amino acids. CDR3 in DNA: TGCGCCAGCTCGGACGGACATTACTTCACAGATACGCAGTACTTC. The encoded protein is CASSDGHYFTDTQYF. The full variable domain, its missing parts supplied by reference TRBV5-1 and TRBJ2-7, is KAGVTQTPRYLIKTRGQQVTLSCSPISGHRSVSWYQQTPGQGLQFLFEYFSETQRNKGNFPGRFSGRQFSNSRSEMNVSTLELGDSALYLCASSDGHYFTDTQYFGPGTRLTVT.

Many counts were recorded for this clone. This sequence joins TRBV14 and TRBJ2-2, with TRBD1 identical over 8 bases. Germline trimming cut 0 bases from V and 4 bases from J; bases unmatched to any gene: 4. CDR1 and CDR2 (germline): SGHDN, FVKESK. CDR3 size: 16 residues. The CDR3 sequence: CASSQDRGLGTGELFF. CDR3 DNA sequence: TGTGCCAGCAGCCAAGACAGGGGGCTTGGCACCGGGGAGCTGTTTTTT.

The chain links TRBV7-3 to TRBJ2-2; 8 nucleotides align to TRBD2. V was pared by 1 base and J by 7 bases, with 2 bases of the junction left unmatched. Germline V gene sequence: CDR1 SGHTA, CDR2 FQGTGA. The CDR3 sequence is 14 residues long. CDR3 in amino acids: CASSLSLAGGELFF. The DNA of the CDR3 is TGTGCCAGCAGCTTAAGTCTAGCGGGCGGGGAGCTGTTTTTT.

As regards this clone: A much bigger clone sits one base away, suggesting this may be a read error. The chain carries TRBV2 and TRBJ2-6; 7 bases are a match to TRBD1. The ends lost 10 bases at V and 0 bases at J; junction bases unmatched: 9. Germline lookup yields CDR1 SNHLY and CDR2 FYNNEI. CDR3 size: 16 residues. The CDR3 here is CAISLGTDSGANVLTF. The DNA for the CDR3 is TGTGCCATATCCCTGGGGACAGACTCTGGGGCCAACGTCCTGACTTTC. The variable domain in full, with the rest retrieved from reference TRBV2 and TRBJ2-6, is EPEVTQTPSHQVTQMGQEVILRCVPISNHLYFYWYRQILGQKVEFLVSFYNNEISEKSEIFDDQFSVERPDGSNFTLKIRSTKLEDSAMYFCAISLGTDSGANVLTFGAGSRLTVL.

In this sample, this clone turned up many times. The J gene is TRBJ2-7, the V gene TRBV20-1; 13 bases line up with TRBD2. The CDR3 length is 14 residues. The V gene end was trimmed by 3 bases and the J gene end by 2 bases; junction bases not matched to a gene: 1. Germline CDR1 reads DFQATT; CDR2 reads SNEGSKA (reference sequence). This CDR3 reads CSASGLAGAYEQYF. The DNA for the CDR3 is TGCAGTGCTAGCGGACTAGCGGGGGCCTACGAGCAGTACTTC.

The V and J genes are TRBV5-1 and TRBJ1-6, with D possibly being TRBD1 (6 bases). Germline CDR1 SGHRS, CDR2 YFSETQ. This CDR3 has 15 residues. V lost 4 bases and J 6 bases, leaving 14 bases between the germline ends. CDR3 nucleotides: TGCGCCAGCAGCCTGGACGGGACACTTAATTCACCCCTCCACTTT. It codes for CASSLDGTLNSPLHF. Based on the CDR3 plus reference TRBV5-1 and TRBJ1-6, the full variable domain is KAGVTQTPRYLIKTRGQQVTLSCSPISGHRSVSWYQQTPGQGLQFLFEYFSETQRNKGNFPGRFSGRQFSNSRSEMNVSTLELGDSALYLCASSLDGTLNSPLHFGNGTRLTVT.

Ten or more counts support this clone. The chain combines TRBV7-9 with TRBJ2-7; TRBD2 agrees at 8 bases. V was clipped by 5 bases and J by 0 bases; unmatched bases: 6. This CDR3 spans 15 amino acids. CDR1 and CDR2 (germline): SEHNR, FQNEAQ (reference sequence). CDR3 sequence reads: CASSRTSQSSYEQYF. The CDR3 coding sequence is TGTGCCAGCAGCCGGACTAGCCAGAGCTCCTACGAGCAGTACTTC.

This clone was observed many times. One junction end disagrees with the germline gene, perhaps due to a read error. Other DNA sequences in this specimen translate into the identical CDR3. V is TRBV6-2 or TRBV6-3 and J is TRBJ2-2; 8 positions agree with TRBD1. The CDR3 is made up of 18 amino acids. Germline lookup yields CDR1 MNHEY and CDR2 SVGEGT. The chain's CDR3 is CASSYSLGQGTNTGELFF. CDR3 DNA: TGTGCCAGCAGTTACTCTCTAGGACAGGGAACGAACACCGGGGAGCTGTTTTTC.

This clone is labeled medium-sized (0.01 to 0.1%). The DNA for the CDR3 is TGTGCCAGCAGCTTACCTAGCGGGGGGTTAACCGAGCAGTACTTC. Amino acid sequence: CASSLPSGGLTEQYF. The chain joins TRBV7-8 to TRBJ2-7; 11 nucleotides agree with TRBD2. V lost 2 bases and J lost 6; bases outside the gene matches: 6. CDR1 and CDR2 (germline): SGHVS, FQNEAQ. This CDR3 spans 15 amino acids.

This clone is categorized as medium-sized (0.01 to 0.1%). This chain links TRBV28 with TRBJ1-2, with unresolved D. The germline V and J ends were trimmed by 5 bases and 1 base, with 14 bases remaining between them. The length of the CDR3 is 15 residues. Germline V gene lookup returns CDR1 MDHEN and CDR2 SYDVKM. CDR3 in amino acids: CASSPSASFNYGYTF. The DNA for the CDR3 is TGTGCCAGCAGTCCTTCAGCGTCATTTAACTATGGCTACACCTTC.

This clone was detected many times. This rearrangement joins TRBV4-2 to TRBJ2-5, with 12 bases fitting TRBD2. V lost 0 bases and J lost 4; bases outside the gene matches: 6. The germline CDR1 and CDR2 sequences are LGHNA and YNFKEQ. This CDR3 is built from 17 residues. CDR3 bases: TGTGCCAGCAGCCAAGATCTAGCGGGAGGGCCAGGAGAGACCCAGTACTTC. Residues: CASSQDLAGGPGETQYF.

The chain recombines TRBV28 with TRBJ1-2; the D is unclear. V was pared by 6 bases and J by 2 bases, with 13 bases between. The CDR3 has 14 amino acids. Germline V gives CDR1 MDHEN, CDR2 SYDVKM. CDR3 protein: CASSLDTNNYGYTF. CDR3 nucleotides: TGTGCCAGCAGCCTAGACACAAACAACTATGGCTACACCTTC.

With regard to this clone: The conserved final phenylalanine or tryptophan is absent from the CDR3, which likely points to a read error. The genes are TRBV18 and TRBJ2-7; D unresolved. CDR1 is KGHSH and CDR2 is LQKENI in the germline V gene. V was pared by 2 bases and J by 5 bases, with 7 bases between. This CDR3 is built from 12 residues. This chain's CDR3 is CASSPTSDEQYI. The CDR3 nucleotides read TGTGCCAGCTCACCAACCAGCGACGAGCAGTACATC.

The V call is TRBV19, the J call TRBJ2-7; a weak D match, TRBD1 (6 bases). This CDR3 spans 13 amino acids. Trimming took 1 base from V and 4 from J, leaving 8 bases between them. The V gene's germline CDR1 is LNHDA and CDR2 SQIVND (reference sequence). CDR3 protein: CASSIGTVYEQYF. The CDR3 nucleotides read TGTGCCAGTAGTATAGGGACAGTTTACGAGCAGTACTTC.

This rearrangement joins TRBV4-2 to TRBJ2-2; 9 nucleotides match TRBD2. CDR1 LGHNA and CDR2 YNFKEQ come from the germline V gene. The CDR3 is 15 amino acids. V lost 1 base and J lost 5; bases outside the gene matches: 2. The CDR3 spells CASSQGSGSTGELFF. The CDR3 coding sequence is TGTGCCAGCAGCCAAGGTAGCGGGAGTACCGGGGAGCTGTTTTTT.